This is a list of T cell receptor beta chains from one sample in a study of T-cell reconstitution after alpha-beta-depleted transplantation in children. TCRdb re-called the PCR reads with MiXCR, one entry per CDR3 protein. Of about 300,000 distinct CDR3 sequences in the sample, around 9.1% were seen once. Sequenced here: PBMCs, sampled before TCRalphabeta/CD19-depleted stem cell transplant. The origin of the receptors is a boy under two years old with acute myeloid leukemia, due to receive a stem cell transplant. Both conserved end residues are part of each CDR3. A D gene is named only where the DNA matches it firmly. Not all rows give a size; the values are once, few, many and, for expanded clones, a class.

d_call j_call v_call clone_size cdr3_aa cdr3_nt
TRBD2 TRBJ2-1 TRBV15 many CATSRSGSREFEQFF TGTGCCACCAGCAGGTCAGGCTCGCGGGAGTTTGAGCAGTTCTTC
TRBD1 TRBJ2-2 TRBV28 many CASTECPQGIFTGELFF TGTGCCAGCACGGAATGCCCACAGGGGATCTTCACCGGGGAGCTGTTTTTT
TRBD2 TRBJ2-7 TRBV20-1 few CSSPLPAGGPRNEQYF TGCAGTTCCCCGCTGCCAGCGGGGGGGCCACGAAACGAGCAGTACTTC
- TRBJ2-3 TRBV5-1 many CASSLEAITDTQYF TGCGCCAGCAGCCTGGAGGCCATCACAGATACGCAGTATTTT
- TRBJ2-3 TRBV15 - CATSRQGTDTQYF TGTGCCACCAGCAGACAGGGCACAGATACGCAGTATTTT
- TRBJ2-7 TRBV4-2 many CASSKEGTAVSSYEQYF TGTGCCAGCAGCAAAGAAGGGACGGCGGTGAGCTCCTACGAGCAGTACTTC
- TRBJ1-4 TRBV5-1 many CASSLEGAWEKLFF TGCGCCAGCAGCTTGGAAGGGGCTTGGGAAAAACTGTTTTTT
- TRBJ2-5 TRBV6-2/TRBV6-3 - CAVQATPLRQETQYF TGTGCGGTCCAAGCGACCCCTCTACGCCAAGAGACCCAGTACTTC
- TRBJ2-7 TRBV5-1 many CASSSQGGGYEQYF TGCGCCAGCAGCAGTCAGGGAGGAGGGTACGAGCAGTACTTC
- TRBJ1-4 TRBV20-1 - CSAGPEGERGEEKLFF TGCAGTGCTGGACCCGAGGGGGAAAGGGGAGAAGAAAAACTGTTTTTT
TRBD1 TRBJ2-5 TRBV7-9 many CASSSGTGRETQYF TGTGCCAGCAGCTCTGGGACAGGGAGAGAGACCCAGTACTTC
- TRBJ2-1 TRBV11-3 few CASSLGRVGYNEQFF TGTGCCAGCAGCTTAGGCAGGGTCGGGTACAATGAGCAGTTCTTC
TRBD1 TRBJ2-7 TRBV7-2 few CASSRSGTDYEQYF TGTGCCAGCAGCCGCTCCGGGACAGACTACGAGCAGTACTTC
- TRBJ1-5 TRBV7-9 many CASSLQNQPQHF TGTGCCAGCAGTTTGCAGAATCAGCCCCAGCATTTT
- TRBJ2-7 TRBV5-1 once CASSLTKPGLLTYKQYF TGCGCCAGCAGCTTGACAAAGCCGGGACTTTTGACCTACAAGCAGTACTTC
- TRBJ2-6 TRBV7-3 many CASSLTAHSFYPGANVLTF TGTGCCAGCAGCTTAACGGCACACTCCTTCTATCCTGGGGCCAACGTCCTGACTTTT
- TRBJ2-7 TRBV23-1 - CASSQSRRNEQYF TGCGCCAGCAGTCAATCGCGCAGGAACGAGCAGTACTTC
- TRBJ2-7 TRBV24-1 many CATSDPGTYEQYF TGTGCCACCAGTGACCCCGGGACCTACGAGCAGTACTTC
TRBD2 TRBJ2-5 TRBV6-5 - CASSYGAGGPGGETQYF TGTGCCAGCAGTTACGGAGCGGGAGGGCCGGGGGGGGAGACCCAGTACTTC
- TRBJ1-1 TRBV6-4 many CASSIDPGSGAFF TGTGCCAGCAGCATTGACCCGGGGTCGGGAGCTTTCTTT
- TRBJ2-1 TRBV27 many CASGPGLYNEQFF TGTGCCAGCGGTCCAGGCCTCTACAATGAGCAGTTCTTC
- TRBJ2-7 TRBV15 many CATSRDAKPHYEQYF TGTGCCACCAGCAGAGATGCGAAGCCGCACTACGAGCAGTACTTC
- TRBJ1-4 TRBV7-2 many CASSSRLLSNEKLFF TGTGCCAGCAGCTCGCGCCTCCTATCCAATGAAAAACTGTTTTTT
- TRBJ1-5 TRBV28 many CASSFRLVGRVQPQHF TGTGCCAGCAGTTTTCGCCTTGTCGGGAGGGTTCAGCCCCAGCATTTT
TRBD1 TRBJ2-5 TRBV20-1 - CSARLDRLNVAQYF TGCAGTGCTAGACTGGACAGGTTGAATGTGGCCCAGTACTTC
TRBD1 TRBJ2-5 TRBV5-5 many CASSLAGTGWETQYF TGTGCCAGCAGCTTGGCCGGGACAGGGTGGGAGACCCAGTACTTC
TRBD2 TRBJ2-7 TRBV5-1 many CASSETSGSQYF TGCGCCAGCAGCGAGACTAGCGGATCGCAGTACTTC
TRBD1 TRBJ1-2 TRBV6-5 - CASSYLRTGVYGYTF TGTGCCAGCAGTTACTTGAGGACAGGGGTTTATGGCTACACCTTC
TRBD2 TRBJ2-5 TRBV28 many CASSLTSGGQETQYF TGTGCCAGCAGTTTGACTAGCGGGGGGCAAGAGACCCAGTACTTC
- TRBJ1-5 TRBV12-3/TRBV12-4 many CASREGRRGNQPQHF TGTGCCAGCAGAGAAGGGCGGCGGGGCAATCAGCCCCAGCATTTT
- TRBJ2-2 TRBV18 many CASSSWGTGELFF TGTGCCAGCTCATCATGGGGTACCGGGGAGCTGTTTTTT
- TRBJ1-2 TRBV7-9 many CASSLKGGYGYTF TGTGCCAGCAGCTTAAAGGGAGGCTATGGCTACACCTTC
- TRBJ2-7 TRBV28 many CANPLEGPSYEQYF TGTGCCAACCCCCTTGAAGGGCCATCCTACGAGCAGTACTTC
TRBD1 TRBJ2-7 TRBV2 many CASLDRVAYEQYF TGTGCCAGCCTCGACAGGGTCGCCTACGAGCAGTACTTC
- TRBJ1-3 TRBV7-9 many CASSSVRRNTIYF TGTGCCAGCAGCTCCGTCAGACGAAACACCATATATTTT
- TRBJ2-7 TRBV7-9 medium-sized CASSPSYEQYF TGTGCCAGCAGTCCCTCCTACGAGCAGTACTTC
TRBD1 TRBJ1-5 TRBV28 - CASSFPHRQGASYRNQPQHF TGTGCCAGCAGTTTCCCCCACAGGCAGGGGGCGTCGTATCGCAATCAGCCCCAGCATTTT
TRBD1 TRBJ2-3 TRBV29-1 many CSVGQGGRTDTQYF TGCAGCGTGGGACAGGGAGGTAGGACAGATACGCAGTATTTT
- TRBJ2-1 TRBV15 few CATSIRGGEQFF TGTGCCACCAGCATAAGGGGGGGTGAGCAGTTCTTC
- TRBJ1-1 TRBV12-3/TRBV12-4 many CASSSPGVRGETEAFF TGTGCCAGCAGTTCCCCCGGGGTGCGGGGGGAAACTGAAGCTTTCTTT
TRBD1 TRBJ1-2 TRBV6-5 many CASSYFYGTGHGYTF TGTGCCAGCAGTTACTTCTACGGGACAGGGCATGGCTACACCTTC
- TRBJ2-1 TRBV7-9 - CASSLTRGSYNEQFF TGTGCCAGCAGCCTAACTCGGGGGTCCTACAATGAGCAGTTCTTC
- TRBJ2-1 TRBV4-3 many CASSQDDRSPLGEGDEQFF TGCGCCAGCAGCCAAGATGACAGGTCCCCTTTAGGGGAAGGGGATGAGCAGTTCTTC
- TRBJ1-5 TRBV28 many CASSPPGPTRYSNQPQHF TGTGCCAGCAGTCCGCCCGGACCCACTCGTTATAGCAATCAGCCCCAGCATTTT
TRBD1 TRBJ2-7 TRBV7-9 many CASSLTQGVDEQYF TGTGCCAGCAGCTTAACACAGGGGGTTGACGAGCAGTACTTC
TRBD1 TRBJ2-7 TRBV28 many CASSFGTGSFYEQYF TGTGCCAGCAGCTTTGGGACAGGGAGTTTTTACGAGCAGTACTTC
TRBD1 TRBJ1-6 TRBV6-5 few CASSYRGQRYSPLHF TGTGCCAGCAGTTACCGGGGACAGAGATATTCACCCCTCCACTTT
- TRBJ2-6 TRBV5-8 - CASCLPHGAGGANVLTF TGTGCCAGCTGCCTGCCCCACGGGGCCGGGGGGGCCAACGTCCTGACTTTC
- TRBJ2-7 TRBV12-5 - CATSSYEQYF TGTGCTACGAGCTCCTACGAGCAGTACTTC
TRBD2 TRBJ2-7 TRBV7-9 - CASSWGLAGVAEQYF TGTGCCAGCAGCTGGGGACTAGCGGGAGTCGCCGAGCAGTACTTC
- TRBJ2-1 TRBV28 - CASSLFGNEQFF TGTGCCAGCAGTTTATTTGGGAATGAGCAGTTCTTC
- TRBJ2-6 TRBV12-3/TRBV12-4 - CASSLEASSGANVLTF TGTGCCAGCAGTTTAGAAGCTAGCTCTGGGGCCAACGTCCTGACTTTC
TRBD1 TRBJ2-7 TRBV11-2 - CASSFSTGADYEQYF TGTGCCAGCAGCTTTTCAACAGGGGCTGACTACGAGCAGTACTTC
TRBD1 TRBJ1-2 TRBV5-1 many CASSLNRGLGYTF TGCGCCAGCAGCTTGAACAGGGGGCTAGGCTACACCTTC
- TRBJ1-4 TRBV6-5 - CASSYNQIGSPATNEKLFF TGTGCCAGCAGTTACAACCAAATTGGGAGCCCCGCAACTAATGAAAAACTGTTTTTT
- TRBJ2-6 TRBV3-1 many CASSQGIGQTSSGANVLTF TGTGCCAGCAGCCAAGGGATAGGCCAGACAAGCTCTGGGGCCAACGTCCTGACTTTC
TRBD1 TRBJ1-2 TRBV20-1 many CSVLIRDRDGYTF TGCAGTGTTTTAATCCGGGACAGGGATGGCTACACCTTC